Sequencing of this T cell receptor (beta chain) was carried out in a study of blood T cell repertoires in COVID-19 (dated by TCRdb to 2020 to 2022). Notes on the research overall: Samples from collaborators originated in the United States, Italy and Spain and spanned both the acute and convalescent phases of COVID-19. The prospective study material was composed of cDNA or gDNA derived from T cells, B-cell-depleted T cells, or PBMCs. Deeply sampled blood TCRbeta repertoires from subjects exposed to, actively infected with, or recovered from COVID-19 were included in the dataset. The repertoires were made available in a free public database intended to serve as a resource for research on the immune response to SARS-CoV-2. The samples were drawn from two sources: the first 160 participants of the ongoing ImmuneRACE study, and 950 to 1,500 subjects contributed by 6 global collaborators. A de-identified subject ID, COVID-19 status, age in years and sex were almost always included in the sample metadata. Where available, HLA class I and class II types were taken from metadata supplied by the sample provider and were not determined by assay-based typing.

The research as a whole found: The amount of clinical and demographic metadata varied by source and participant and was provided uncurated.

V has 4 bases trimmed and J has 5 bases trimmed; junction bases matching no gene number 12. Per the germline V gene (reference sequence), SGHNT is the CDR1 and YYREEE is the CDR2. Measured from the cysteine to the phenylalanine, the CDR3 is 16 residues long. The retained sequence is limited to the CDR3, 48 bases, with the frame set at the first base. The immunoSEQ Assay, a bias-controlled multiplex PCR, was used to amplify TCRbeta CDR3 regions from genomic DNA. Processing in the source paper ran as follows. Within the assay, amplification of reference gene primers was used to estimate how many nucleated cells each sample contained. Sequence reads were collapsed and filtered to measure the absolute abundance of every unique TCRbeta CDR3 rearrangement. For each sample, productive Simpson clonality was calculated by taking the square root of Simpson's diversity index across productive rearrangements. Here the immuneACCESS table is served through TCRdb, limited to in-frame sequences with V and J called. Missing clones are a known gap in these copies; in checked studies unresolved V genes cover under half, and the rest lacks a known reason. V and J calls and clone size are as listed in that table; D and trimming were resolved from the DNA. This sample is represented by over 60,000 clones; nearly 90% of them were singletons. 8.9% of the sample rests with the top ten.

Comments on this clone: What antigen it recognizes has not been identified. Per-base quality was not reported, and no clone a single base away is much larger than it.

Collaborating institutions collected whole blood in K2EDTA tubes following their own protocols. Collaborator samples were shipped for TCRbeta analysis as frozen whole blood, isolated PBMCs, or DNA extracted from either sample type. The material sequenced was peripheral blood. This chain is built from TRBV5-4 and TRBJ2-7, with 10 junctional bases fitting TRBD1. The sequence was obtained from a man older than 75 with acute or convalescent COVID-19. The encoded CDR3 is CASSTLGQGEPHEQYF. DNA sequence: TGTGCCAGCAGCACCCTAGGACAGGGGGAACCCCACGAGCAGTACTTC.